In its sample, the clone carrying this TCR beta chain was seen a few times. Its antigen remains unknown. Assay: immunoSEQ multiplex PCR; the TCRdb copy retains only in-frame clones and omits some. The sample has roughly 140,000 clones, around 84% seen once. These data originate in a study of cytomegalovirus exposure and HLA in healthy donors. Losses at the gene ends were 2 bases for V and 5 bases for J; bases not matched to a gene: 2. Germline CDR1 reads GTSNPN; CDR2 reads SVGIG (reference sequence). The CDR3 totals 13 residues. The donors belonged to the roughly 120-subject validation cohort, separate from the roughly 670-subject first cohort. Study-level findings and limits: For cytomegalovirus status, the classifier reportedly gave diagnoses with high specificity and sensitivity.

The sequence came from a man aged 18 to 30 in good health and CMV-seropositive. The chain employs TRBV30 and TRBJ2-5, with 10 bases matching TRBD2. The sample consisted of PBMCs. The CDR3 nucleotides read TGTGCCTGGAGTACGGGACTAGCGGAGACCCAGTACTTC. Translation: CAWSTGLAETQYF.